The 22 T cell receptor beta chains listed next were all sequenced from one sample in a study of CD8+ T cells in alopecia areata. RNA extraction was followed by reverse transcription into cDNA, which acted as the sequencing template. Profiling relied on immunoSEQ multiplex PCR, and the TCRdb table lists in-frame clones only, not all of them. The table shows approximately 200,000 clones, with 58% occurring only once. As to treatment: oral pan-JAK inhibitor, 5-10 mg twice daily. The input for sequencing was CD4+ T cells sorted from blood, taken at week 24, from a patient treated with tofacitinib. These receptors originate from a human donor with alopecia areata.

The chain recombines TRBV7-2 with TRBJ1-1, with D possibly TRBD1 on 5 matching bases. The V end was cut by 1 base, the J end by 1 base, with 7 bases between. The germline CDR1 and CDR2 sequences are SGHTA and FQGNSA. The CDR3 spans 14 residues. This CDR3 reads CASSLGQGNTEAFF. The CDR3 DNA is TGTGCCAGCAGCTTAGGGCAGGGGAACACTGAAGCTTTCTTT.

The J gene is TRBJ1-5, the V gene TRBV15, with D maybe TRBD1 (6 bases). The CDR3 is made up of 16 amino acids. Between the trimmed V and J ends, which lost 0 bases and 3 bases, there was a span of 12 bases. The V gene's germline CDR1 is LNHNV and CDR2 YYDKDF (reference sequence). In DNA form, the CDR3 reads TGTGCCACCAGCAGAGAGGCAGGGGATGTCAATCAGCCCCAGCATTTT. Translated, it gives CATSREAGDVNQPQHF. Complete variable domain (other parts from reference TRBV15 and TRBJ1-5): DAMVIQNPRYQVTQFGKPVTLSCSQTLNHNVMYWYQQKSSQAPKLLFHYYDKDFNNEADTPDNFQSRRPNTSFCFLDIRSPGLGDTAMYLCATSREAGDVNQPQHFGDGTRLSIL.

CDR3 residues: CASSRDRGNTEAFF. Written as DNA, the CDR3 is TGTGCCAGCAGCCGGGACAGGGGGAACACTGAAGCTTTCTTT. This chain uses TRBV4-2 with TRBJ1-1; 10 positions agree with TRBD1. Unmatched junction bases numbered 0, after V lost 4 bases and J lost 1 base. The CDR3 runs to 14 residues. Per germline, CDR1 LGHNA and CDR2 YNFKEQ.

The CDR3 coding sequence is TGTGCCAGCAACAGAGGGACTAGCGAGGGATACGAGCAGTACTTC. Amino acids: CASNRGTSEGYEQYF. This sequence joins TRBV7-9 and TRBJ2-7, with 10 bases aligning to TRBD2. The CDR3 totals 15 residues. CDR1 and CDR2 from the germline V gene are SEHNR and FQNEAQ (reference sequence). J was trimmed by 4 bases and V by 7 bases; bases with no gene match: 10.

This clone showed up just a few times. This rearrangement joins TRBV29-1 to TRBJ1-1, with TRBD1 identical over 7 bases. In germline, CDR1 is SQVTM, CDR2 ANQGSEA. The CDR3 length is 15 residues. V dropped 7 bases and J dropped 5; count of bases not matched to a gene: 16. CDR3 bases: TGCAGCGGGCTGGCTCGAACAGGGGCCCGTACTGAAGCTTTCTTT. It translates to CSGLARTGARTEAFF.

This chain connects TRBV4-3 to TRBJ2-4; no firm D call. CDR1 is LGHNA, CDR2 YSLEER, per germline. Trimming took 1 base from V and 6 from J, leaving 7 bases between them. The CDR3 contains 13 residues. CDR3 amino acids: CASSQGTRNIQYF. CDR3 bases: TGCGCCAGCAGCCAAGGAACAAGAAACATTCAGTACTTC.

The chain recombines TRBV7-8 with TRBJ2-3; D unresolved. The CDR3 sequence is 12 residues long. In germline, CDR1 is SGHVS, CDR2 FQNEAQ. With 2 bases removed from V and 4 bases from J, the gap between germline ends came to 4 bases. The CDR3 DNA sequence: TGTGCCAGCAGCTTAATCCCAGATACGCAGTATTTT. It specifies CASSLIPDTQYF.

The chain recombines TRBV27 with TRBJ1-5, with D hard to call. Germline loops: CDR1 MNHEY, CDR2 SMNVEV (reference sequence). This CDR3 spans 12 amino acids. V was clipped by 6 bases and J by 4 bases, with 7 bases between them. CDR3 nucleotides: TGTGCCAGCAGACAGTGGAATCAGCCCCAGCATTTT. Its protein product is CASRQWNQPQHF.

In the case of this clone: The sample carries other DNA sequences with the same CDR3. This sequence joins TRBV7-2 and TRBJ1-5; D ambiguous. Germline V lookup: CDR1 SGHTA, CDR2 FQGNSA. This CDR3 comprises 13 residues. V was trimmed by 6 bases and J by 5 bases, leaving 11 bases between them. The CDR3 nucleotides read TGTGCCAGCAGTCCCACGGGAGATCAGCCCCAGCATTTT. It codes for CASSPTGDQPQHF. Supplemented by reference TRBV7-2 and TRBJ1-5, the full variable domain reads GAGVSQSPSNKVTEKGKDVELRCDPISGHTALYWYRQSLGQGLEFLIYFQGNSAPDKSGLPSDRFSAERTGGSVSTLTIQRTQQEDSAVYLCASSPTGDQPQHFGDGTRLSIL.

The V call is TRBV11-2, the J call TRBJ1-2, with D maybe TRBD1 (5 bases). CDR1 is SGHAT and CDR2 is FQNNGV in the germline V gene. The CDR3 spans 15 residues. V shed 0 bases and J shed 6 bases, with 14 bases lying between them. The CDR3 region is CASSLDHRVQDGYTF. CDR3 nucleotides: TGTGCCAGCAGCTTAGATCACCGGGTACAGGATGGCTACACCTTC.

This chain connects TRBV30 to TRBJ2-4; no reliable D call. The end of the DNA aligns better with TRBJ2-7, so the J call may be wrong. Looked up from germline, CDR1 is GTSNPN and CDR2 is SVGIG (reference sequence). This CDR3 is 13 amino acids long. The CDR3, as DNA: TGTGCCTGGAGTGCACGTCAGATCTACGAGCAGTACTTC. It codes for CAWSARQIYEQYF.

The gene calls are TRBV5-4 and TRBJ1-2, with TRBD1 matching over 7 bases. The ends lost 2 bases at V and 9 bases at J; junction bases unmatched: 7. In germline, CDR1 is SGHNT, CDR2 YYREEE (reference sequence). The CDR3 sequence is 13 residues long. CDR3 in amino acids: CASSLRGPPSYTF. For the CDR3, the DNA is TGTGCCAGCAGCTTAAGGGGGCCCCCGAGCTACACCTTC.

The V call is TRBV4-1, the J call TRBJ2-5; 8 bases are a match to TRBD1. The germline V gene has CDR1 MGHRA and CDR2 YSYEKL. This CDR3 is 16 amino acids long. J lost 2 bases, V lost 4 bases, and 9 bases had no gene match. The DNA for the CDR3 is TGCGCCAGCAGCCCGGGCACTGGACAGGGACAAGAGACCCAGTACTTC. It is translated as CASSPGTGQGQETQYF.

This chain links TRBV30 with TRBJ1-2; TRBD1 matches at 7 bases. The CDR3 contains 13 residues. Germline trimming cut 5 bases from V and 4 bases from J; bases unmatched to any gene: 7. Germline V gene data show CDR1 as GTSNPN and CDR2 as SVGIG (reference sequence). Here the CDR3 reads CAWDSTGRYGYTF. Here the CDR3 DNA reads TGTGCCTGGGACTCGACAGGGCGCTATGGCTACACCTTC. The full variable domain, in which reference TRBV30 and TRBJ1-2 provide the parts outside the CDR3, is SQTIHQWPATLVQPVGSPLSLECTVEGTSNPNLYWYRQAAGRGLQLLFYSVGIGQISSEVPQNLSASRPQDRQFILSSKKLLLSDSGFYLCAWDSTGRYGYTFGSGTRLTVV.

The chain recombines TRBV5-1 with TRBJ1-6; perhaps TRBD1 as D (6 bases). V shed 3 bases and J shed 9 bases, with 16 bases lying between them. The CDR3 totals 15 residues. Germline V gene sequence: CDR1 SGHRS, CDR2 YFSETQ. CDR3 loop: CASSSPDRLSSPLHF. CDR3 bases: TGCGCCAGCAGCTCCCCGGACAGATTGAGTTCACCCCTCCACTTT. The variable domain in full, with the rest retrieved from reference TRBV5-1 and TRBJ1-6, is KAGVTQTPRYLIKTRGQQVTLSCSPISGHRSVSWYQQTPGQGLQFLFEYFSETQRNKGNFPGRFSGRQFSNSRSEMNVSTLELGDSALYLCASSSPDRLSSPLHFGNGTRLTVT.

The chain couples TRBV5-6 to TRBJ2-3; D possibly matches TRBD1 or TRBD2 (5 bases each). The CDR3 sequence is 14 residues long. Germline V gene lookup returns CDR1 SGHDT and CDR2 YYEEEE. V dropped 4 bases and J dropped 3 bases, with 12 bases sitting between them. The chain's CDR3 is CASSLGTVTDTQYF. The CDR3 nucleotides read TGTGCCAGCAGCCTCGGGACGGTGACAGATACGCAGTATTTT.

This clone was seen only a few times. The chain couples TRBV4-1 to TRBJ2-2; 12 bases match TRBD2. The junction had 10 bases not matched to a gene; V was cut back by 2 bases and J by 9 bases. CDR3 length equals 17 residues. Germline V CDR1 and CDR2: MGHRA, YSYEKL. For the CDR3, the DNA is TGCGCCAGCAGCCAATCCGGGACTAGCGGGTCTTTCAGGGAGCTGTTTTTT. It yields the protein CASSQSGTSGSFRELFF.

The chain recombines TRBV5-1 with TRBJ2-3, with 7 bases identical to TRBD1. V lost 4 bases to trimming and J lost 1 base; unmatched junction nucleotides: 3. This CDR3 comprises 14 residues. The germline CDR1 and CDR2 sequences are SGHRS and YFSETQ. DNA of the CDR3: TGCGCCAGCAGCCGGACAGGTCGCACAGATACGCAGTATTTT. Translation gives CASSRTGRTDTQYF.

The CDR3 here is CASSPLPRGSYEQYF. The DNA for the CDR3 is TGTGCCAGCAGCCCATTGCCCCGGGGCTCCTACGAGCAGTACTTC. V gene TRBV9 combines with J gene TRBJ2-7; D possibly corresponds to TRBD2 (5 bases). Trimming shortened V by 4 bases and J by 0 bases, and 14 bases separated the two germline ends. Germline CDR1 SGDLS, CDR2 YYNGEE. The CDR3 is 15 residues long. Full variable domain (outside the CDR3, taken from reference TRBV9 and TRBJ2-7): DSGVTQTPKHLITATGQRVTLRCSPRSGDLSVYWYQQSLDQGLQFLIQYYNGEERAKGNILERFSAQQFPDLHSELNLSSLELGDSALYFCASSPLPRGSYEQYFGPGTRLTVT.

The chain joins TRBV2 to TRBJ2-5; D is ambiguous. Trimming removed 6 bases from V and 5 bases from J, with 13 bases in between. CDR3 length: 13 amino acids. CDR1 and CDR2 from the germline V gene are SNHLY and FYNNEI. The CDR3 loop reads CASSNNNWETQYF. CDR3 bases: TGTGCCAGCAGCAACAATAATTGGGAGACCCAGTACTTC.

This chain connects TRBV5-1 to TRBJ2-7; D unclear. Trimming left V 0 bases short and J 7 bases short, with 8 bases between. The germline V gene encodes CDR1 SGHRS and CDR2 YFSETQ. This CDR3 region has 12 residues. CDR3: CASSLDGREQYF. DNA of the CDR3: TGCGCCAGCAGCTTGGATGGGCGGGAGCAGTACTTC.

This chain connects TRBV4-2 to TRBJ2-3; D ambiguous. From germline, CDR1 is LGHNA and CDR2 YNFKEQ. The CDR3 covers 14 residues. Trimming took off 8 bases at V and 0 bases at J, with 12 bases between the two ends. CDR3 region: CASAPRSSTDTQYF. CDR3 sequence (DNA): TGTGCCAGCGCGCCCCGAAGCAGCACAGATACGCAGTATTTT.